This T cell receptor beta chain was recorded in a study of cytomegalovirus exposure and HLA in healthy donors (dated by TCRdb to 2016 to 2017). General notes on the study: According to an earlier analysis of 587 of the donors, about 190 million T cells yielded over 100 million unique TCR beta sequences and about 300 Gb of sequence data. HLA typing included class I and class II loci at four-digit resolution. The study aimed to test whether signatures of past pathogen exposure could be identified by cataloging public T cell receptors. To decide whether each TCR beta V gene segment behaved as functional or pseudogenic, an earlier analysis of some 600 of the donors relied on high-throughput TCR beta sequencing. Donor age, sex, ethnicity and CMV serostatus were compiled alongside the repertoire data. The number of typed donors differed by locus: roughly 620-630 for A, B, C, DRB1 and DQB1; 500 to 550 for DQA1; around 610 for DPA1; and 450 to 480 for DPB1. To predict cytomegalovirus infection status, the study combined high-throughput TCR immunosequencing, statistical association of individual TCRs with disease status, and machine learning. Of the roughly 400 genotyped donors, approximately 81% were placed in the genetic ancestry cluster associated with self-reported Caucasian donors. Along with the roughly 710-subject first cohort, a separate validation cohort of over a hundred different subjects was used. An early release that covered roughly 600 HLA-typed donors contained about 300 gigabases of sequencing data and 65 million to 100 million unique TCR sequences. The later analysis used no new phenotypic data to find candidate immune exposures, relying instead on TCR beta sequences and their occurrence across donors. Among about 400 genotyped donors of the cohort, an average of approximately 200,000 unique TCR beta nucleotide sequences was sequenced per donor, of which roughly 17% were non-productive. The study profiled the T cell repertoires of around 700 subjects by immunosequencing and related them to cytomegalovirus serostatus. A later genetic analysis used genome-wide SNP genotypes for about 60% of the roughly 700 donors, treating that subset as a discovery cohort. To study patterns of TCR occurrence, a later analysis re-analyzed previously published TCR beta repertoires from 550 to 800 donors and added high-resolution HLA genotyping. Roughly 5 DR-DQ haplotypes were handled as single units for association and clustering, since linkage in the cohort was strong. Every discovery cohort repertoire had been produced on one sequencing platform.

Findings and caveats that apply to the study as a whole: In a later analysis, several top co-occurrence clusters were reported to appear linked to parvovirus B19, influenza, CMV and Epstein-Barr virus. A further reported finding was that TCR beta sequences accurately predicted the HLA-A and HLA-B alleles for most subjects in the first cohort. A later analysis found that HLA-associated TCR beta chains were more clonally expanded and had lower generation probabilities than equally common non-associated chains. Most TCR sequences were seen in very few donors, while some public TCRs were found in many individuals. In vitro tests confirmed that a few of the cytomegalovirus-associated TCR beta chains recognize cytomegalovirus antigens. Assigning TCR associations to individual alleles was difficult when HLA alleles, especially DR and DQ, strongly co-occurred. In both the original and validation cohorts, the classifier was reported to diagnose cytomegalovirus status with high specificity and sensitivity. An earlier analysis of around 540 of the donors showed that most TCR beta V segments appeared in productive rearrangements either about 87% or about 30% of the time, which broadly matched IMGT annotations. The earlier analysis of approximately 590 of the donors excluded seventeen rarely observed V segments, including chromosome 9 orphons, because counts were too low. A later genetic analysis reported fewer N-insertions in productive TCRs among donors in an Asian-associated ancestry cluster than the roughly 700-donor mean. This cohort had only TCR beta chains sequenced, and the lack of alpha or paired-chain data limited which features could be detected. A later analysis found that most CMV-associated TCR beta chains appeared HLA-restricted, with HLA associations seemingly driven largely by CMV exposure. In a later analysis, more than 15,000 TCR beta sequences were associated with specific HLA alleles at a false discovery rate of 0.05. The authors suggested that the approach could potentially be extended to other disease states and immunological phenotypes. A total of 150 or so TCR beta chains were listed by the study as associated with cytomegalovirus. Correlated functional status among segregating V segments might be attributable to linkage disequilibrium, but an unknown experimental factor could not be ruled out. The sequencing pipeline was judged likely to have produced a cluster of highly shared sequence variants as a technical artifact. Roughly uniform sequencing depth across donors was assumed in presence/absence analyses, although this assumption may not hold. The only immune exposure information available for the cohort was CMV serostatus. In a later genetic analysis, a missense DCLRE1C variant was associated with V-gene and J-gene trimming of TCR beta chains, and the association was replicated in an independent cohort. In a later analysis, the rate of TCR association differed among HLA loci, with DRB1 alleles having the most associated TCRs and HLA-C alleles having the fewest. Because HLA typing was unavailable for some donors at each locus, only the typed subset was used in association tests.

Library preparation was by the immunoSEQ multiplex PCR assay. The multiplex PCR relied on a mix of 60 forward primers for TCR Vbeta segments and 13 reverse primers for TCR Jbeta segments. A multiplex PCR assay on genomic DNA amplified the CDR3 region of rearranged TCR beta genes. The amplified TCR beta libraries were sequenced on the Illumina HiSeq System as 87-base-pair reads. Processing in the source paper ran as follows. A later analysis counted some 80 million unique TCR beta chains across the 550 to 700 repertoires, and roughly 11 million of these chains were shared by at least two donors. A nearest-neighbor algorithm error-corrected the raw reads and collapsed the reads into unique sequences, merging closely related sequences to remove PCR and sequencing errors. Alignment of CDR3 sequences to IMGT reference sequences was used to assign V, D and J gene segments. Each retained sequence needed at least a six-nucleotide match to both a V gene segment and a J gene segment. Rearrangements were called productive when the CDR3 lacked stop codons and stayed in frame with V and J; all others were non-productive. CDR3 was defined according to IMGT convention as the region running from the second conserved V-encoded cysteine to the conserved J-encoded phenylalanine. In an earlier analysis of roughly 580 of the donors, sequences lacking an unambiguous match to a single V gene segment were excluded. An earlier analysis of fewer than 750 of the donors called V segments functional above 56.7% productive rearrangements and segregating when the between-donor standard deviation exceeded 5%. To diagnose cytomegalovirus status from the catalog of TCR beta chain sequences, a statistical classification framework was built. A later analysis assigned V and J genes by comparing TCR nucleotide sequences with IMGT/GENE-DB human TR gene sequences. In a later analysis, CDR3 sequences and most-parsimonious VDJ recombination scenarios were assigned using the TCRdist pipeline. A later analysis defined each TCR beta chain by its CDR3 amino acid sequence plus V-gene family, and excluded reads lacking a unique V-gene family. A later analysis removed 500 to 600 highly shared, low-generation-probability nucleotide sequences to deal with suspected cross-contamination and a sequencing artifact. For each public chain, a later analysis derived a clonal expansion index from normalized ranks of inferred template counts within each repertoire. A later analysis computed generation probabilities with a VDJ recombination model fitted to out-of-frame rearrangements, and checked the results against IGoR. In a later analysis, hypergeometric tests were used to score TCR-TCR, TCR-HLA and TCR-CMV co-occurrence, with a repertoire-size bias correction applied to TCR pairs. In a later analysis, false discovery rates were estimated by permuting HLA or CMV assignments 20 times. A later analysis grouped co-occurring TCRs with DBSCAN, adding TCRdist sequence similarity when clustering within HLA-allele-positive subsets. Repertoires with fewer than 30,000 or more than 120,000 public chains were left out of co-occurrence clustering, as were several repertoires with anomalous nucleotide sharing. TCRdb's version of the immuneACCESS table is confined to in-frame rearrangements and falls short of the full clone set. An unresolved V gene accounts for under half of the shortfall where checked; the remainder is of unknown origin. The V and J calls and clone size come from that table; D and trimming were worked out from the DNA. Within this sample are about 150,000 clones, with 84% of them counted one time only. The ten largest clones capture 0.38% of the sample.

This clone was seen only once. The clone's antigen remains unknown. No clone much larger than this one lies a single base away; base qualities are absent. The cohort consisted of hundreds of healthy bone marrow donors. All cohort members were sampled while nominally healthy, although unrecorded immune exposures were likely present. The donor tested CMV seronegative, placing the donor among the 300 to 400 seronegative members of the cohort. A peripheral blood sample was collected from each donor, and TCR beta sequencing was performed on peripheral blood mononuclear cells. Genomic DNA was extracted from the blood cell samples with the Qiagen DNeasy Blood Extraction Kit. The material sequenced was PBMCs. The sequence derives from a boy aged 2 to 10 in good health and CMV-seronegative.

For the CDR3, the sequence is CASSVLGGNQPQHF. The DNA sequence is given as TGTGCCAGCAGTGTCCTAGGTGGAAATCAGCCCCAGCATTTT. Rearrangement joined TRBV2 to TRBJ1-5, with no D gene named confidently. Per the germline V gene, SNHLY is the CDR1 and FYNNEI is the CDR2. V and J are truncated by 4 bases and 4 bases respectively, leaving an intervening sequence of 11 bases. The CDR3 holds 14 amino acids from the cysteine to the phenylalanine. Kept here is only the CDR3 DNA, which spans 42 bases and is read in frame from base 1.